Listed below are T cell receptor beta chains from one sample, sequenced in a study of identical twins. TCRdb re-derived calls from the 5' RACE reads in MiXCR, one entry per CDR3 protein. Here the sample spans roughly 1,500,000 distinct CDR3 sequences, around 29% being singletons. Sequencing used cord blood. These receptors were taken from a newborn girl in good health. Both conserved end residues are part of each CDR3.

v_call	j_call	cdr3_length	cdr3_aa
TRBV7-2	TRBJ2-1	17	CASSLSMGEGPYNEQFF
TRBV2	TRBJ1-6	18	CASSESGGKGSYNSPLHF
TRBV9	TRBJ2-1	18	CASSVKSGRESSYNEQFF
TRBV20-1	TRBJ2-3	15	CSASSTGRPTDTQYF
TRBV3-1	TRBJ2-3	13	CASSQVETDTQYF
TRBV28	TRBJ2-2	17	CASSPASGRAAGGELFF
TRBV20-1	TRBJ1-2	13	CSAQSPREYGYTF
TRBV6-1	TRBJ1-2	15	CASSEWEGRYGGYTF
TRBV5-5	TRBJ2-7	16	CASSLVWDTFSYEQYF
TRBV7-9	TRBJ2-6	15	CASSLARGGANVLTF